Detailed here is one TCR beta chain. The data originate from a study of technical replicates of blood from several donors. Sequencing used immunoSEQ multiplex PCR; TCRdb keeps in-frame clones, though not all of them. This table has approximately 75,000 clones, around 97% appearing once. Germline V gives CDR1 ENHRY, CDR2 SYGVKD. The CDR3 length is 12 residues. V lost 9 bases, J lost 7 bases, and 8 bases stayed unmatched. Sequenced: T cells isolated from PBMCs. The rearrangement links TRBV10-3 to TRBJ1-1; 7 bases match TRBD1. This sequence was found in a human donor in good health. The DNA for the CDR3 is TGTGCCATTAGAGGGACAGCAATTGAAGCTTTCTTT. It encodes CAIRGTAIEAFF.